The 21 T cell receptor beta chains listed next were all sequenced from one sample in a study of blood T cell repertoires in COVID-19. Profiled with immunoSEQ multiplex PCR; TCRdb holds only in-frame clones, not every one. The sample has approximately 130,000 clones; more than 70% are singletons. Sequenced: peripheral blood. These receptors all come from a man in his sixties with acute or convalescent COVID-19.

The rearrangement uses TRBV9 and TRBJ1-4; 9 positions match TRBD1. The CDR3 has 14 amino acids. Germline loops: CDR1 SGDLS, CDR2 YYNGEE. V shed 3 bases and J 8 bases; nucleotides not matched to a gene: 5. The CDR3 coding sequence is TGTGCCAGCAGCGCGACAGGGGGAGGCGAAAAACTGTTTTTT. It encodes CASSATGGGEKLFF.

The rearrangement joins TRBV28 to TRBJ2-5; 8 bases are a match to TRBD2. Looked up from germline, CDR1 is MDHEN and CDR2 is SYDVKM. V trimming: 4 bases; J trimming: 4 bases; junction bases outside the gene matches: 11. The CDR3 is 16 residues long. In DNA form, the CDR3 reads TGTGCCAGCAGTTCCCTTCGCAATGCGGGGGGAGAGACCCAGTACTTC. It is translated as CASSSLRNAGGETQYF.

The V call is TRBV7-9, the J call TRBJ2-1; 7 positions match TRBD1. Per the germline V gene, CDR1 is SEHNR and CDR2 is FQNEAQ (reference sequence). V lost 4 bases and J lost 2; bases outside the gene matches: 2. The CDR3 consists of 14 residues. CDR3 region: CASSSGGPYNEQFF. The DNA of the CDR3 is TGTGCCAGCAGCTCAGGGGGACCCTACAATGAGCAGTTCTTC.

The chain joins TRBV4-2 to TRBJ1-1; 7 bases align to TRBD1. Germline CDR1 and CDR2: LGHNA and YNFKEQ. CDR3 length: 14 residues. V shed 4 bases, J shed 5 bases, and the junction held 7 bases outside the gene matches. CDR3: CASSPEGAWTEAFF. The DNA of the CDR3 is TGTGCCAGCAGCCCAGAGGGGGCGTGGACTGAAGCTTTCTTT.

This clone was picked up one time. The rearrangement links TRBV2 to TRBJ2-6; TRBD2 is a possible D gene (6 bases). Trimming pared 8 bases from V and 0 bases from J, leaving 20 bases between. The CDR3 is made up of 18 amino acids. The germline gives CDR1 SNHLY, CDR2 FYNNEI. CDR3 region: CASERHRDSFSGANVLTF. In nucleotides, the CDR3 is TGTGCCAGCGAGCGTCACCGGGACTCCTTCTCTGGGGCCAACGTCCTGACTTTC.

The chain joins TRBV5-1 to TRBJ2-1; a possible D gene is TRBD1 (5 bases). V was trimmed by 0 bases and J by 5 bases, leaving 6 bases between them. The V gene's germline CDR1 is SGHRS and CDR2 YFSETQ. This CDR3 region has 13 residues. CDR3 sequence reads: CASSLGTNNEQFF. The CDR3, as DNA: TGCGCCAGCAGCTTGGGGACAAACAATGAGCAGTTCTTC.

The chain couples TRBV6-5 to TRBJ2-5, with TRBD2 identical over 10 bases. CDR3 length: 15 residues. After removal of 7 bases from V and 4 bases from J, the junction contained 9 bases not matched to a gene. From germline, CDR1 is MNHEY and CDR2 SVGAGI. Here the CDR3 DNA reads TGTGCCAGCATGGGAGGGACTAGCGCGCCAGAGACCCAGTACTTC. Translated: CASMGGTSAPETQYF.

V gene TRBV29-1 combines with J gene TRBJ1-1; D is possibly TRBD1 (6 bases). The germline gives CDR1 SQVTM, CDR2 ANQGSEA. The V end was cut by 6 bases, the J end by 6 bases, with 17 bases between. This CDR3 spans 13 amino acids. The CDR3 region has the DNA TGCAGCGTGTTGCGGGGGGCGAAACCTGAAGCTTTCTTT. It translates to CSVLRGAKPEAFF.

V usage is TRBV9 and J usage is TRBJ1-1, with 7 nucleotides matching TRBD1. CDR1 and CDR2 from the germline V gene are SGDLS and YYNGEE. This CDR3 is 14 amino acids long. V was pared by 4 bases and J by 3 bases, with 6 bases of the junction left unmatched. The CDR3, as DNA: TGTGCCAGCAGCCCCACAGGGGTGGACACTGAAGCTTTCTTT. This translates into CASSPTGVDTEAFF.

This clone was counted between two and nine times. The chain carries TRBV19 and TRBJ2-1, with 8 bases lining up with TRBD1. The trim removed 4 bases at V and 7 bases at J, leaving 6 bases unmatched. Germline CDR1 and CDR2: LNHDA and SQIVND (reference sequence). The CDR3 length is 14 residues. CDR3 in amino acids: CASSTVRGRNEQFF. CDR3 sequence (DNA): TGTGCCAGTAGTACCGTCAGGGGGCGGAATGAGCAGTTCTTC.

V usage is TRBV29-1 and J usage is TRBJ2-5, with D possibly being TRBD1 (7 bases). This CDR3 comprises 13 residues. CDR1 is SQVTM, CDR2 ANQGSEA, per germline. V was pared by 4 bases and J by 2 bases, with 11 bases between. The CDR3 spells CSVAGGSQETQYF. In DNA form, the CDR3 reads TGCAGCGTTGCAGGGGGGTCTCAAGAGACCCAGTACTTC.

The chain links TRBV10-3 to TRBJ2-2, with TRBD1 matching over 8 bases. Germline CDR1 is ENHRY and CDR2 is SYGVKD. The V gene end was trimmed by 6 bases and the J gene end by 1 base; junction bases not matched to a gene: 7. The CDR3 runs 16 residues. In nucleotides, the CDR3 is TGTGCCATCAGCGAGCAGACAGGGGTGAACACCGGGGAGCTGTTTTTT. It yields the protein CAISEQTGVNTGELFF.

This clone has a single count. The V gene is TRBV19, the J gene TRBJ2-1; perhaps TRBD1 as D (7 bases). The CDR3 loop spans 15 amino acids. V was trimmed by 5 bases and J by 7 bases, leaving 18 bases between them. The germline CDR1 and CDR2 sequences are LNHDA and SQIVND (reference sequence). CDR3 protein: CASSHRSGGRNEQFF. DNA of the CDR3: TGTGCCAGTAGTCACAGGTCAGGGGGGAGGAATGAGCAGTTCTTC.

The chain uses TRBV2 and TRBJ2-7; D is undetermined. Germline CDR1 SNHLY, CDR2 FYNNEI. V was cut by 6 bases and J by 1 base, with 7 bases left in between. This CDR3 contains 12 residues. The CDR3 protein is CASRESSYEQYF. The CDR3 region has the DNA TGTGCCAGCAGGGAATCATCCTACGAGCAGTACTTC. Full variable domain (outside the CDR3, taken from reference TRBV2 and TRBJ2-7): EPEVTQTPSHQVTQMGQEVILRCVPISNHLYFYWYRQILGQKVEFLVSFYNNEISEKSEIFDDQFSVERPDGSNFTLKIRSTKLEDSAMYFCASRESSYEQYFGPGTRLTVT.

This clone was detected only once. This rearrangement joins TRBV21-1 to TRBJ2-3; the D segment call TRBD1 is taken from the table without a DNA check. TRBV21-1 is annotated as a pseudogene. There are 15 residues in the CDR3. The CDR3 is CASSKEGQRTDTQYF. CDR3 bases: TGTGCCAGCAGCAAAGAGGGGCAGCGCACAGATACGCAGTATTTT.

The rearrangement links TRBV5-6 to TRBJ1-6; TRBD1 matches 9 bases. Germline V gives CDR1 SGHDT, CDR2 YYEEEE. The CDR3 is made up of 15 amino acids. V dropped 4 bases and J dropped 7; count of bases not matched to a gene: 6. CDR3 region: CASSAGQGVNSPLHF. The CDR3 region has the DNA TGTGCCAGCAGCGCGGGACAGGGAGTAAATTCACCCCTCCACTTT.

The chain recombines TRBV19 with TRBJ2-1; TRBD2 might be the D (5 bases). The length of the CDR3 is 18 residues. Per the germline V gene, CDR1 is LNHDA and CDR2 is SQIVND (reference sequence). V lost 0 bases and J lost 0, with 15 bases in between. The DNA of the CDR3 is TGTGCCAGTAGTATAGATGGGGTTTTCGGGGACTCCTACAATGAGCAGTTCTTC. It specifies CASSIDGVFGDSYNEQFF.

In its sample, this clone was seen many times. The chain couples TRBV27 to TRBJ1-2; 10 bases are shared with TRBD1. CDR1 is MNHEY, CDR2 SMNVEV, per germline (reference sequence). The ends lost 6 bases at V and 5 bases at J; junction bases unmatched: 0. This CDR3 has 12 residues. CDR3: CASRGQGYGYTF. CDR3 bases: TGTGCCAGCAGGGGACAGGGGTATGGCTACACCTTC.

The genes are TRBV7-2 and TRBJ2-7, with 8 bases aligning to TRBD1. The V gene's germline CDR1 is SGHTA and CDR2 FQGNSA. V was clipped by 1 base and J by 7 bases; unmatched bases: 9. CDR3 length: 15 amino acids. In DNA form, the CDR3 reads TGTGCCAGCAGCTTAGTATTCGACAGGGGCGGGGAGCAGTACTTC. This encodes CASSLVFDRGGEQYF.

V usage is TRBV6-2 or TRBV6-3 and J usage is TRBJ2-4; possible D gene TRBD2, 6 bases. Per the germline V gene, CDR1 is MNHEY and CDR2 is SVGEGT. Trimming shortened V by 2 bases and J by 5 bases, and 13 bases separated the two germline ends. CDR3 size: 15 residues. The CDR3 nucleotides are TGTGCCAGCAGTTACGGTGCGGGACCCCAAAACATTCAGTACTTC. It yields the protein CASSYGAGPQNIQYF.

V is TRBV4-2 and J is TRBJ2-7, with 9 bases fitting TRBD1. Trimming removed 1 base from V and 5 bases from J; junction bases left unmatched: 9. Germline V gene lookup returns CDR1 LGHNA and CDR2 YNFKEQ. The CDR3 spans 16 residues. The CDR3 is CASSQGAGQGSHEQYF. CDR3 coding DNA: TGTGCCAGCAGCCAAGGGGCGGGACAGGGTAGTCACGAGCAGTACTTC.